One and the same sample provided the 8 T cell receptor beta chains below, sequenced in a study of identical twins (dated by TCRdb to about 2016). Libraries were built with 5' RACE. TCRdb shows the sequencer as Illumina HiSeq 2000. TCRdb itself trimmed the public reads at Q25 with fastp, ran MiXCR and retained productive beta chains. Rows are combined by CDR3 protein, so each entry shows the most common genes and DNA. The sample table shows under 1 million distinct CDR3 sequences, and 12% are seen once. The ten largest clones take up 1.5% to 2% of the sample. The same sample was also used in a study of yellow fever vaccine responses in identical twins.

The sample consisted of PBMCs. The receptors come from a woman aged 18-30 years in good health.

A few counts support this clonotype. J is TRBJ1-1 and V is TRBV29-1; TRBD1 matches at 9 bases. Losses at the gene ends were 7 bases for V and 3 bases for J; bases not matched to a gene: 3. CDR3 length: 12 amino acids. Germline values: CDR1 SQVTM, CDR2 ANQGSEA. The CDR3 DNA sequence: TGCAGCGCCGGACAGGGGTACACTGAAGCTTTCTTT. Amino acid sequence: CSAGQGYTEAFF.

The chain couples TRBV15 to TRBJ2-5, with D hard to call. Germline V gene data show CDR1 as LNHNV and CDR2 as YYDKDF (reference sequence). This CDR3 region has 13 residues. Trimming left V 6 bases short and J 5 bases short, with 13 bases between. CDR3 in amino acids: CATRAVPSETQYF. In DNA, the CDR3 is TGTGCCACCAGGGCGGTGCCCAGCGAGACCCAGTACTTC.

This chain joins TRBV10-3 and TRBJ1-1; D gene unclear. Per germline, CDR1 ENHRY and CDR2 SYGVKD. The CDR3 consists of 13 residues. Trimming removed 6 bases from V and 11 bases from J, with 19 bases in between. The DNA for the CDR3 is TGTGCCATCAGACCAGACAAGGATGCTCGCGCTTTCTTT. Translating gives CAIRPDKDARAFF.

This chain joins TRBV6-5 and TRBJ2-2, with no clear D. Germline CDR1 MNHEY, CDR2 SVGAGI. CDR3 length: 14 amino acids. Deletions cut 2 bases from V and 5 bases from J, with 9 bases between. DNA of the CDR3: TGTGCCAGCAGTTACGGTCAGGTTACCGGGGAGCTGTTTTTT. Translation gives CASSYGQVTGELFF.

This chain connects TRBV5-6 to TRBJ2-7, with 12 bases aligning to TRBD1. The CDR3 totals 19 residues. V lost 0 bases to trimming and J lost 0 bases; unmatched junction nucleotides: 10. From germline, CDR1 is SGHDT and CDR2 YYEEEE. The CDR3 DNA reads as TGTGCCAGCAGCTTGGTAGGCGGGGGACAGGGGGCCTACTCCTACGAGCAGTACTTC. Protein: CASSLVGGGQGAYSYEQYF.

Many counts were recorded for this clonotype. In DNA form, the CDR3 reads TGCAGTGCCAGGGATAGAGGGGAGCAGTACTTC. Its protein is CSARDRGEQYF. This sequence joins TRBV20-1 and TRBJ2-7; TRBD1 or TRBD2 may be the D gene (5 bases each). CDR1 DFQATT and CDR2 SNEGSKA come from the germline V gene (reference sequence). The ends were cut back, 6 bases at V and 7 bases at J, with 13 bases in the middle. This CDR3 has 11 amino acids.

The V call is TRBV15, the J call TRBJ2-1; D might be TRBD1 (6 bases). There are 15 residues in the CDR3. Germline CDR1 and CDR2: LNHNV and YYDKDF (reference sequence). The V and J ends lost 2 bases and 1 base respectively, with 9 bases between them. The DNA for the CDR3 is TGTGCCACCAGCAGAACCGGGACATCCTACAATGAGCAGTTCTTC. Residues: CATSRTGTSYNEQFF. The whole variable domain, remainder taken from reference TRBV15 and TRBJ2-1, is DAMVIQNPRYQVTQFGKPVTLSCSQTLNHNVMYWYQQKSSQAPKLLFHYYDKDFNNEADTPDNFQSRRPNTSFCFLDIRSPGLGDTAMYLCATSRTGTSYNEQFFGPGTRLTVL.

This clonotype was seen only a few times. V is TRBV5-6 and J is TRBJ2-6; D ambiguous. The CDR3 runs 16 residues. V shed 4 bases and J shed 0 bases, with 11 bases lying between them. Germline V gene data show CDR1 as SGHDT and CDR2 as YYEEEE. Written as DNA, the CDR3 is TGTGCCAGCAGCATTAGACCGCTCTCTGGGGCCAACGTCCTGACTTTC. As protein: CASSIRPLSGANVLTF.